This entry lists 2 T cell receptor beta chains sequenced from one sample in a study of Graves' ophthalmopathy and Graves' hyperthyroidism listed by TCRdb under 2018. The sample was run on an Illumina HiSeq 2000. For repertoire sequencing, TCR beta CDR3 regions were amplified from RNA transcripts. A first-round RT-PCR used HTBI primers with the Qiagen OneStep RT-PCR kit, followed by a second-round multiplex PCR, size selection and purification. TCRdb passed the public sequencing reads through fastp at Q25 and MiXCR, retaining productive beta sequences. Each record represents a unique CDR3 protein, reported with the most common genes and DNA among its rows. For this sample there are 150,000 or so distinct CDR3 sequences; roughly two fifths appear just once. About 9.5% of the sample lies in the top ten. Specimen: peripheral blood. The receptors originated from a man under 40 with Graves' ophthalmopathy. Donor details come from another sample of the same person, matched by shared clones.

This chain links TRBV15 with TRBJ2-5, with D possibly being TRBD2 (5 bases). V gave up 0 bases and J gave up 4 bases, with 9 bases separating them. The CDR3 extends over 14 amino acids. From germline, CDR1 is LNHNV and CDR2 YYDKDF (reference sequence). CDR3 nucleotides: TGTGCCACCAGCAGAGATAGAGGGCGAGAGACCCAGTACTTC. As protein: CATSRDRGRETQYF.

The chain recombines TRBV12-3 or TRBV12-4 with TRBJ1-5; TRBD1 is a possible D gene (5 bases). CDR3 size: 19 residues. The ends were cut back, 3 bases at V and 0 bases at J, with 21 bases in the middle. The CDR3 coding sequence is TGTGCCAGCAGTTTGGAGGGGCCCCTTCCGACTCTTAGCAATCAGCCCCAGCATTTT. Amino acids: CASSLEGPLPTLSNQPQHF.